These T cell receptor beta chains were read from a single sample in a study of blood T cells in healthy people across ages. TCRdb re-called the 5' RACE reads with MiXCR, one entry per CDR3 protein. The sample lists roughly 1.9 million distinct CDR3 sequences, roughly two fifths occurring once. Sequencing input: blood. The origin of the receptors is a human donor in good health. Both conserved end residues are part of each CDR3. D genes are given only for firm matches. Size values are once, few and many counts, or a class for expanded clones, and some rows have none.

>15|TRBD1|.|TRBJ1-2|TRBV20-1
CSARIGQGENYGYTF
TGCAGTGCTAGAATAGGACAGGGCGAGAACTATGGCTACACCTTC
>12|.|once|TRBJ2-3|TRBV2
CASTRVGDTQYF
TGTGCCAGCACCAGGGTTGGAGATACGCAGTATTTT
>15|TRBD2|once|TRBJ2-1|TRBV6-2/TRBV6-3
CASRRTSGVHNEQFF
TGTGCCAGCAGGAGGACTAGCGGGGTACACAATGAGCAGTTCTTC
>17|.|.|TRBJ1-1|TRBV4-2
CASSQEMGTTVDTEAFF
TGTGCCAGCAGCCAAGAAATGGGGACCACAGTAGACACTGAAGCTTTCTTT
>13|.|many|TRBJ2-6|TRBV10-3
CAISESGANVLTF
TGTGCCATCAGTGAGTCTGGGGCCAACGTCCTGACTTTC
>14|TRBD1|few|TRBJ1-5|TRBV6-6
CASRYRGVNQPQHF
TGTGCCAGCAGGTACAGGGGAGTCAATCAGCCCCAGCATTTT
>14|.|few|TRBJ2-7|TRBV24-1
CAISDSDNSYEQYF
TGTGCCATTTCAGACTCGGACAATTCCTACGAGCAGTACTTC
>15|.|few|TRBJ2-5|TRBV5-1
CASSLERGPGGTQYF
TGCGCCAGCAGCTTGGAAAGGGGACCCGGTGGGACCCAGTACTTC
>14|.|.|TRBJ2-5|TRBV7-8
CASSLSQDQETQYF
TGTGCCAGCAGCCTGTCGCAAGACCAAGAGACCCAGTACTTC
>14|.|.|TRBJ2-5|TRBV6-2/TRBV6-3
CASSLPRTEVTQYF
TGTGCCAGCAGCCTACCGAGGACAGAAGTGACCCAGTACTTC
>15|.|many|TRBJ2-1|TRBV9
CASSVSADTNNEQFF
TGTGCCAGCAGCGTATCAGCGGACACAAACAATGAGCAGTTCTTC
>16|TRBD2|.|TRBJ2-1|TRBV5-5
CASSSGLAGQYNEQFF
TGTGCCAGCAGCTCAGGACTAGCGGGGCAGTACAATGAGCAGTTCTTC
>14|TRBD2|few|TRBJ2-1|TRBV20-1
CSAIAGGLYNEQFF
TGCAGTGCCATAGCGGGAGGCCTTTACAATGAGCAGTTCTTC
>14|.|.|TRBJ1-2|TRBV5-1
CASSLRWFGHGYTF
TGCGCCAGCAGCTTGAGGTGGTTCGGCCATGGCTACACCTTC
>15|.|.|TRBJ2-7|TRBV7-3
CTSSLTGTVRGEQYF
TGTACCAGCAGCTTAACAGGAACAGTACGGGGCGAGCAGTACTTC
>15|.|.|TRBJ2-7|TRBV5-1
CASSLANADSYEQYF
TGCGCCAGCAGCTTGGCTAACGCGGATTCCTACGAGCAGTACTTC
>13|.|many|TRBJ2-7|TRBV27
CASSFRASYEQYF
TGTGCCAGCAGTTTCCGGGCCTCCTACGAGCAGTACTTC
>11|.|.|TRBJ1-6|TRBV30
CAWSEDSPLHF
TGTGCCTGGAGTGAGGATTCACCCCTCCACTTT
>12|.|.|TRBJ2-7|TRBV28
CASSPPPYEQYF
TGTGCCAGCAGTCCGCCTCCCTACGAGCAGTACTTC
>13|TRBD1|few|TRBJ2-7|TRBV29-1
CSVGQGLYYEQYF
TGCAGCGTTGGACAGGGCCTATACTACGAGCAGTACTTC
>15|TRBD1|few|TRBJ2-7|TRBV9
CASSTAGQGGNEQYF
TGTGCCAGCAGCACAGCAGGACAGGGGGGCAACGAGCAGTACTTC
>16|TRBD2|.|TRBJ2-1|TRBV12-3/TRBV12-4
CASSFPRTSLDNEQFF
TGTGCCAGCAGTTTTCCCCGGACTAGTCTTGACAATGAGCAGTTCTTC
>11|.|.|TRBJ2-7|TRBV6-2/TRBV6-3
CASSRTNEQYF
TGTGCCAGCAGTCGAACTAACGAGCAGTACTTC
>14|TRBD1|.|TRBJ2-3|TRBV27
CASSLGTDSFTQYF
TGTGCCAGCAGTTTGGGGACAGATTCTTTTACGCAGTATTTT
>16|TRBD2|.|TRBJ2-2|TRBV7-2
CASSFSSGWNTGELFF
TGTGCCAGCAGCTTCTCTAGCGGGTGGAACACCGGGGAGCTGTTTTTT
>15|.|.|TRBJ1-2|TRBV12-3/TRBV12-4
CASSPSVTGWGGYTF
TGTGCCAGCAGCCCGTCCGTAACAGGGTGGGGAGGCTACACCTTC
>19|TRBD2|many|TRBJ2-3|TRBV3-1
CASSHPSGGAGGSTDTQYF
TGTGCCAGCAGCCATCCCAGCGGGGGGGCAGGTGGGAGCACAGATACGCAGTATTTT
>16|.|.|TRBJ1-2|TRBV7-8
CASSNSGGLSVGGYTF
TGTGCCAGCAGCAATAGCGGGGGGCTTTCCGTTGGAGGCTACACCTTC
>14|.|.|TRBJ2-3|TRBV5-1
CASSLAATTDTQYF
TGCGCCAGCAGCTTGGCGGCAACCACAGATACGCAGTATTTT
>16|.|.|TRBJ1-6|TRBV10-3
CATSRGFQGTNSPLHF
TGTGCCACCAGCCGCGGGTTTCAGGGTACGAATTCACCCCTCCACTTT
>19|TRBD2|.|TRBJ2-6|TRBV5-1
CASNQPGLAGTTGANVLTF
TGCGCCAGCAACCAACCGGGACTAGCGGGGACTACTGGGGCCAACGTCCTGACTTTC
>16|TRBD1|few|TRBJ2-7|TRBV6-5
CASSSYSGTGAYEQYF
TGTGCCAGCAGTTCCTATTCCGGGACAGGGGCCTACGAGCAGTACTTC
>14|TRBD1|.|TRBJ2-2|TRBV6-1
CASEMGQGAGELFF
TGTGCCAGCGAAATGGGACAGGGGGCCGGGGAGCTGTTTTTT
>17|TRBD1|.|TRBJ2-1|TRBV27
CASSITGTGASYNEQFF
TGTGCCAGCAGCATTACCGGGACAGGGGCGTCCTACAATGAGCAGTTCTTC
>12|.|.|TRBJ2-1|TRBV20-1
CSAIGGGNEQFF
TGCAGTGCTATCGGGGGTGGGAATGAGCAGTTCTTC
>14|.|.|TRBJ1-1|TRBV7-6
CASSLGRPGAEAFF
TGTGCCAGCAGCTTGGGCCGACCTGGGGCTGAAGCTTTCTTT
>14|.|.|TRBJ1-5|TRBV21-1
CASTQCYSNQPQHF
TGTGCCAGCACCCAGTGTTATAGCAATCAGCCCCAGCATTTT
>13|.|.|TRBJ2-5|TRBV5-1
CASHREGQETQYF
TGCGCCAGCCACAGGGAAGGCCAAGAGACCCAGTACTTC
>17|TRBD2|many|TRBJ2-1|TRBV20-1
CSASGLLAGAPYNEQFF
TGCAGTGCTAGTGGCCTTCTAGCGGGGGCCCCATACAATGAGCAGTTCTTC
>14|TRBD1|few|TRBJ2-1|TRBV29-1
CSGLGDRVRDEQFF
TGCAGCGGGCTGGGGGACAGGGTTCGAGATGAGCAGTTCTTC
>16|TRBD2|.|TRBJ2-1|TRBV11-3
CASSLFSLREDNEQFF
TGTGCCAGCAGCTTATTTAGTCTACGGGAGGACAATGAGCAGTTCTTC
>14|TRBD1|.|TRBJ1-1|TRBV12-3/TRBV12-4
CASSPLVRGTEAFF
TGTGCCAGCAGCCCCCTAGTCAGGGGGACTGAAGCTTTCTTT
>10|.|few|TRBJ2-1|TRBV20-1
CSASHNEQFF
TGCAGTGCTTCCCATAATGAGCAGTTCTTC
>12|.|.|TRBJ2-1|TRBV5-1
CASSPQGLRQFF
TGCGCCAGCAGCCCCCAGGGGCTCAGGCAGTTCTTC
>15|.|.|TRBJ2-3|TRBV4-1
CASSQLSSMADTQYF
TGCGCCAGCAGCCAACTTTCTTCTATGGCCGATACGCAGTATTTT
>17|TRBD1|few|TRBJ2-6|TRBV5-1
CASSLAGGLSGANVLTF
TGCGCCAGCAGCTTGGCAGGGGGCCTCTCTGGGGCCAACGTCCTGACTTTC
>17|.|.|TRBJ2-1|TRBV20-1
CSARGGVGTSWVEEQFF
TGCAGTGCTAGAGGAGGGGTGGGGACGTCTTGGGTCGAAGAGCAGTTCTTC
>14|.|.|TRBJ2-1|TRBV6-1
CASRHAHGPNEQFF
TGTGCCAGCAGACACGCTCATGGCCCCAATGAGCAGTTCTTC
>13|TRBD2|few|TRBJ2-5|TRBV29-1
CSVARLARETQYF
TGCAGCGTGGCACGACTAGCGAGGGAGACCCAGTACTTC